Listed here are 19 T cell receptor beta chains from one sample, sequenced in a study of CD4+ T cells in melanoma (dated by TCRdb to the early 2020s). Preparation of the library involved the immunoSEQ multiplex PCR assay. Held by TCRdb, this immuneACCESS table contains in-frame sequences only and omits some clones. Under half of the omission traces to an unresolved V gene where checked; the cause of the rest is unknown. The sample profile shows some 19,000 clones; about three quarters of them were found once. 9.7% of the sample comes from the top ten. All receptors derive from a human donor with melanoma.

The chain links TRBV5-6 to TRBJ1-4; D possibly corresponds to TRBD1 (5 bases). The CDR3 spans 15 residues. The germline gives CDR1 SGHDT, CDR2 YYEEEE. Deletions cut 4 bases from V and 3 bases from J, with 13 bases between. CDR3 amino acids: CASSTGRWANEKLFF. The CDR3 DNA reads as TGTGCCAGCAGCACGGGGCGGTGGGCTAATGAAAAACTGTTTTTT.

By sample fraction, this clone is medium-sized. The V call is TRBV7-2, the J call TRBJ2-2; D gene ambiguous. This CDR3 spans 15 amino acids. Per the germline V gene, CDR1 is SGHTA and CDR2 is FQGNSA. Trimming removed 3 bases at V and 3 bases at J, with 11 bases between. The CDR3 region is CASSFKGRDTGELFF. DNA for the CDR3: TGTGCCAGCAGCTTCAAGGGAAGGGACACCGGGGAGCTGTTTTTT.

The J gene is TRBJ1-3, the V gene TRBV10-3; unclear D gene. The germline CDR1 and CDR2 sequences are ENHRY and SYGVKD. CDR3 length: 12 residues. Trimming removed 6 bases at V and 2 bases at J, with 5 bases between. CDR3 loop: CAISRPGNTIYF. Here the CDR3 DNA reads TGTGCCATCAGCCGACCTGGAAACACCATATATTTT.

This chain links TRBV9 with TRBJ2-4; 11 bases align to TRBD2. The CDR3 loop spans 16 amino acids. V was clipped by 4 bases and J by 6 bases; unmatched bases: 9. CDR1 and CDR2 from the germline V gene are SGDLS and YYNGEE. CDR3 bases: TGTGCCAGCAGCCCCCGACTAGCGGGGTCGGGAAACATTCAGTACTTC. Its protein is CASSPRLAGSGNIQYF.

V gene TRBV19 combines with J gene TRBJ1-2; D uncertain. Germline CDR1 reads LNHDA; CDR2 reads SQIVND (reference sequence). V was shortened by 3 bases and J by 4 bases, with 18 bases between the two germline ends. This CDR3 region has 16 residues. The CDR3 spells CASSIGVLPPVYGYTF. The CDR3, as DNA: TGTGCCAGTAGTATTGGCGTCCTTCCCCCCGTCTATGGCTACACCTTC.

This chain connects TRBV2 to TRBJ2-7; D remains unclear. Germline-derived CDR1 and CDR2 are SNHLY and FYNNEI. The V and J ends lost 2 bases and 5 bases respectively, with 10 bases between them. The CDR3 totals 13 residues. CDR3 coding DNA: TGTGCCAGCAGTGAAAGGGCCACGGACGAGCAGTACTTC. As protein: CASSERATDEQYF.

The V and J genes are TRBV19 and TRBJ2-7; 9 bases map to TRBD1. The CDR3 runs to 15 residues. The J segment lost 3 bases and the V segment lost 3 bases, leaving 6 bases of the junction unmatched. Germline lookup yields CDR1 LNHDA and CDR2 SQIVND (reference sequence). The CDR3 nucleotides read TGTGCCAGTAGTATGGCCGGACAGGGGCTCTACGAGCAGTACTTC. This sequence encodes CASSMAGQGLYEQYF.

This clone has just a few counts. The chain carries TRBV5-4 and TRBJ1-2; TRBD1 agrees at 7 bases. Germline V gene data show CDR1 as SGHNT and CDR2 as YYREEE (reference sequence). This CDR3 has 13 amino acids. The junction had 10 bases not matched to a gene; V was cut back by 4 bases and J by 10 bases. The CDR3 bases are TGTGCCAGCAGCCAGACAGGGAAGCGAGACTACACCTTC. Its protein product is CASSQTGKRDYTF.

The rearrangement joins TRBV7-3 to TRBJ1-2, with 7 positions matching TRBD1. CDR1 SGHTA and CDR2 FQGTGA come from the germline V gene. V shed 3 bases and J 5 bases; nucleotides not matched to a gene: 12. This CDR3 region has 16 residues. The CDR3 sequence: CASSLTGLRSSYGYTF. In DNA, the CDR3 is TGTGCCAGCAGCTTGACAGGGTTACGGTCGTCTTATGGCTACACCTTC.

V usage is TRBV30 and J usage is TRBJ2-3; 8 bases align to TRBD2. Germline CDR1 reads GTSNPN; CDR2 reads SVGIG (reference sequence). The ends lost 2 bases at V and 0 bases at J; junction bases unmatched: 1. This CDR3 contains 14 residues. The CDR3 spells CAWSTSGSTDTQYF. The CDR3 region has the DNA TGTGCCTGGAGTACTAGCGGTAGCACAGATACGCAGTATTTT.

V is TRBV6-5 and J is TRBJ1-6; D is ambiguous. Trimming stripped 5 bases from V and 9 bases from J, with 11 bases between. This CDR3 has 13 amino acids. CDR1 is MNHEY and CDR2 is SVGAGI in the germline V gene. CDR3 coding DNA: TGTGCCAGCAGTCCAAGACTCGGTTCACCCCTCCACTTT. The encoded protein is CASSPRLGSPLHF.

CDR3 bases: TGTGCCAGCAGGGTTCGGGACACTGAAGCTTTCTTT. Translating it yields CASRVRDTEAFF. The rearrangement uses TRBV6-6 and TRBJ1-1; D call uncertain. The CDR3 is 12 amino acids. Germline CDR1 reads MNHNY; CDR2 reads SVGAGI (reference sequence). Trimming shortened V by 6 bases and J by 3 bases, and 8 bases separated the two germline ends.

The chain combines TRBV11-3 with TRBJ1-4; D might be TRBD1 (6 bases). Germline V gives CDR1 SGHNT, CDR2 YENEEA. The CDR3 spans 16 residues. V shed 0 bases and J shed 8 bases, with 16 bases lying between them. The CDR3 loop reads CASSLDKATGPEKLFF. DNA of the CDR3: TGTGCCAGCAGCTTAGATAAGGCCACAGGGCCCGAAAAACTGTTTTTT.

This chain links TRBV11-2 with TRBJ1-2; TRBD1 might be the D (5 bases). The CDR3 has 14 residues. Trimming stripped 1 base from V and 4 bases from J, with 10 bases between. Germline V CDR1 and CDR2: SGHAT, FQNNGV. The CDR3 sequence is CASSLVQVTYGYTF. CDR3 nucleotide sequence: TGTGCCAGCAGCTTAGTACAGGTGACCTATGGCTACACCTTC.

The chain joins TRBV5-8 to TRBJ2-2; 7 bases are shared with TRBD1. This CDR3 comprises 14 residues. Germline-derived CDR1 and CDR2 are SGHTS and YDEGEE. V gave up 3 bases and J gave up 6 bases; unmatched junction bases: 5. In DNA form, the CDR3 reads TGTGCCAGCAGCTGGACAGGCTACGCCGGGGAGCTGTTTTTT. It encodes CASSWTGYAGELFF.

The DNA of the CDR3 is TGCGCCAGCAGCCAAGGACAGGGAATAACCTACGAGCAGTACTTC. Residues: CASSQGQGITYEQYF. The V call is TRBV4-1, the J call TRBJ2-7, with 7 bases lining up with TRBD1. V was clipped by 1 base and J by 2 bases; unmatched bases: 5. In germline, CDR1 is MGHRA, CDR2 YSYEKL. The CDR3 totals 15 residues.

The J gene is TRBJ2-1, the V gene TRBV30; 7 bases map to TRBD1. This CDR3 spans 14 amino acids. V shed 3 bases, J shed 0 bases, and the junction held 2 bases outside the gene matches. Germline values: CDR1 GTSNPN, CDR2 SVGIG (reference sequence). DNA for the CDR3: TGTGCCTGGAGCGCAGGGGGCTCCTACAATGAGCAGTTCTTC. It codes for CAWSAGGSYNEQFF.

CDR3: CASSPLAGAYQETQYF. As DNA, the CDR3 is TGTGCCAGCAGCCCGCTAGCGGGAGCTTACCAAGAGACCCAGTACTTC. The V and J genes are TRBV5-6 and TRBJ2-5, with 10 bases aligning to TRBD2. Germline V gene lookup returns CDR1 SGHDT and CDR2 YYEEEE. V shed 4 bases, J shed 0 bases, and the junction held 6 bases outside the gene matches. The CDR3 contains 16 residues.

V and J are TRBV9 and TRBJ2-4, with 13 bases aligning to TRBD2. The CDR3 totals 17 residues. V lost 3 bases, J lost 3 bases, and 6 bases stayed unmatched. Germline V gene sequence: CDR1 SGDLS, CDR2 YYNGEE. CDR3 bases: TGTGCCAGCAGCGCCGGGACTAGCGGGGTGGGCAAAAACATTCAGTACTTC. Its protein product is CASSAGTSGVGKNIQYF.